The T cell receptor (beta chain) under discussion was sequenced for a study of T cell repertoires in cytomegalovirus infection. Study-level information: Through public TCR beta signatures, both CMV infection and matching HLA type were indicated.

The V end was cut by 7 bases, the J end by 0 bases, with 13 bases between. CDR1 is SGHTA and CDR2 is FQGNSA in the germline V gene. The CDR3 is 15 amino acids. Comments on this clonotype: Its antigen is undetermined.

Via MiXCR, TCRdb re-called the reads, giving one row per CDR3 protein. The table shows 250,000 to 400,000 distinct CDR3 sequences, with roughly 25% occurring only once. This chain connects TRBV7-2 to TRBJ1-5; D gene unclear. Sequences were derived from cultured PBMCs, sampled from culture after CMV antigen stimulation. The TCR sequence derives from a human donor in good health (CMV status not recorded). Some clones in this sample may be carry-over from other donors' samples. CDR3 sequence (DNA): TGTGCCAGCACCCAGAGTAAAGATAGCAATCAGCCCCAGCATTTT. Translation gives CASTQSKDSNQPQHF.